The entry below gives a single T cell receptor beta chain sequence along with its context. The data were taken from a study of identical twins. MiXCR, applied by TCRdb to the 5' RACE reads, yields one record per CDR3 protein. The data show 450,000 to 650,000 distinct CDR3 sequences, roughly 9.9% seen once. V lost 3 bases to trimming and J lost 8 bases, with 14 bases between them. CDR3 length: 14 residues. Looked up from germline, CDR1 is SGHTA and CDR2 is FQGNSA. The same data also went into a second study, on yellow fever vaccine responses in identical twins.

The TCR was taken from a woman aged 18 to 35 in good health. The chain combines TRBV7-2 with TRBJ1-3, with a weak D call TRBD1 (6 bases). Sequencing input: PBMCs. CDR3 loop: CASSLGRGVDTIYF. CDR3 coding DNA: TGTGCCAGCAGCTTGGGCAGGGGTGTTGACACCATATATTTT.